This T cell receptor (beta chain) was sequenced in a study of blood T cell repertoires in COVID-19. The wider study: Some COVID-19 samples were acute and others convalescent; all came from the United States, Italy and Spain. T cells, B-cell-depleted T cells, or PBMCs supplied cDNA or gDNA.

In the study's own analysis: Quantification of nucleated cells was approximated via reference gene primer amplification. Only in-frame clones appear in the TCRdb table, and some are missing; sequencing was by immunoSEQ multiplex PCR. For V, J and clone size, that table is used; D and trimming come from the DNA. The sample shows under 45,000 clones, 87% of them seen only once. The CDR3 loop spans 13 amino acids. Between the trimmed V and J ends, which lost 4 bases and 6 bases, there was a span of 9 bases. Looked up from germline, CDR1 is MNHNY and CDR2 is SVGAGI (reference sequence). The chain combines TRBV6-6 with TRBJ2-2, with TRBD1 as a possible D gene (6 bases). The sequenced sample was peripheral blood. The sequence was collected from an older man with active COVID-19. This CDR3 reads CASSSQGSGELFF. The DNA for the CDR3 is TGTGCCAGCAGTTCCCAGGGGTCCGGGGAGCTGTTTTTT.